A single TCR beta chain is shown here with its context. The specificity of this receptor is unknown. Base qualities were left out, and no much larger clone turns up one base away. The sample originates from a study of blood T cell repertoires in COVID-19 (dated by TCRdb to 2018 to 2020). With regard to the full study: Collaborator samples came from the United States, Italy and Spain and covered acute and convalescent phases of COVID-19. Nearly every sample came with metadata listing a de-identified subject ID, COVID-19 status, age in years and sex. Where available, HLA class I and class II types were taken from metadata supplied by the sample provider and were not determined by assay-based typing. Samples were obtained from the ongoing ImmuneRACE study (first 160 participants) and from 1,000 to 1,500 subjects provided by 6 global collaborators. The dataset comprised deeply sampled blood TCRbeta repertoires from subjects exposed to, actively infected with, or recovered from COVID-19. The prospective study material was composed of cDNA or gDNA derived from T cells, B-cell-depleted T cells, or PBMCs. The repertoires were made available in a free public database intended to serve as a resource for research on the immune response to SARS-CoV-2.

Another Seattle source contributed samples from volunteer blood donors who had recovered from COVID-19. The collaborating institutions used their own protocols to collect whole blood in K2EDTA tubes. Collaborator samples were shipped for TCRbeta analysis as frozen whole blood, isolated PBMCs, or DNA extracted from either sample type. TCRbeta CDR3 regions were amplified from genomic DNA using the immunoSEQ Assay, a bias-controlled multiplex PCR. The authors processed their data as follows. Nucleated cell counts per sample were estimated from amplification of reference gene primers within the assay. To quantify the absolute abundance of each unique TCRbeta CDR3 rearrangement, sequence reads were collapsed and filtered. Productive Simpson clonality was computed per sample as the square root of Simpson's diversity index over productive rearrangements. In its TCRdb copy, this immuneACCESS table keeps in-frame sequences only and misses some clones. Where compared with another copy, unresolved V genes explain less than half of these, and the others have no known cause. V, J and clone size are taken as reported in that table, and D and trimming were inferred from the DNA itself. This sample comprises over 200,000 clones, 84% of them detected only once. The ten largest clonotypes hold around 2.5% of the sample.

What the research found in general, with its limitations: Clinical and demographic metadata were provided uncurated, with the amount varying by source and participant.

V is clipped by 0 bases and J by 2 bases, and the sequence between their germline boundaries is 11 bases long. CDR1 is given as MNHEY and CDR2 as SVGAGI, both from the germline V gene. The CDR3 runs 15 residues from the cysteine to the phenylalanine. This entry keeps only the CDR3 DNA: 45 bases, framed from base 1. The sequence was obtained from a man between 40 and 49 years old who had recovered from COVID-19. In this chain, TRBV6-5 is recombined with TRBJ2-7, and perhaps TRBD1 as D gene, on 5 matching bases. The sequenced sample consisted of peripheral blood. The base sequence is TGTGCCAGCAGTTACTCTCCGACAGCCGCCTACGAGCAGTACTTC. Translated, it reads CASSYSPTAAYEQYF.